A single sample is the source of the 22 T cell receptor beta chains below, sequenced in a study of shared clonotypes between healthy human individuals. Produced via immunoSEQ multiplex PCR; TCRdb's table is partial and in-frame only. The sample consists of fewer than 3 million clones, 85% to 95% of them appearing once. Sequencing was performed on naive CD4+ T cells from PBMCs. Indicated subset: CD45RA+ positively selected. All receptors come from a man aged 18 to 29 in good health. Some clones in this sample may be carry-over from other donors' samples.

J is TRBJ2-7 and V is TRBV7-6; TRBD2 agrees at 13 bases. Germline-derived CDR1 and CDR2 are SGHVS and FNYEAQ. CDR3 length: 15 amino acids. After removal of 5 bases from V and 4 bases from J, the junction contained 5 bases not matched to a gene. CDR3 in amino acids: CASSPGTSGTYEQYF. CDR3 nucleotide sequence: TGTGCCAGCAGCCCTGGGACTAGCGGGACGTACGAGCAGTACTTC.

J is TRBJ2-2 and V is TRBV19; no firm D call. The V end was cut by 6 bases, the J end by 0 bases, with 14 bases between. Per the germline V gene, CDR1 is LNHDA and CDR2 is SQIVND (reference sequence). The CDR3 spans 16 residues. DNA for the CDR3: TGTGCCAGTAGCAACCCCCGGGCCACGAACACCGGGGAGCTGTTTTTT. Its protein is CASSNPRATNTGELFF.

This clone appeared a single time. V and J are TRBV28 and TRBJ1-2; D unresolved. The germline gives CDR1 MDHEN, CDR2 SYDVKM. The CDR3 contains 14 residues. Trimming shortened V by 2 bases and J by 7 bases, and 14 bases separated the two germline ends. For the CDR3, the DNA is TGTGCCAGCAGTTTAGGCGTGGGGATACGTGGCTACACCTTC. It encodes CASSLGVGIRGYTF.

The genes are TRBV5-1 and TRBJ2-1; unclear D gene. Deletions cut 7 bases from V and 0 bases from J, with 14 bases between. Germline values: CDR1 SGHRS, CDR2 YFSETQ. This CDR3 spans 15 amino acids. The CDR3 loop reads CASAGGGTSYNEQFF. As DNA, the CDR3 is TGCGCCAGCGCCGGTGGCGGCACCTCCTACAATGAGCAGTTCTTC.

The V and J genes are TRBV2 and TRBJ1-2; D may be TRBD1 (5 bases). Looked up from germline, CDR1 is SNHLY and CDR2 is FYNNEI. The length of the CDR3 is 15 residues. Trimming took 3 bases from V and 2 from J, leaving 13 bases between them. CDR3 in amino acids: CASSDPTEGNYGYTF. DNA for the CDR3: TGTGCCAGCAGTGATCCGACAGAGGGGAACTATGGCTACACCTTC. Drawing the rest from reference TRBV2 and TRBJ1-2, the complete variable domain is EPEVTQTPSHQVTQMGQEVILRCVPISNHLYFYWYRQILGQKVEFLVSFYNNEISEKSEIFDDQFSVERPDGSNFTLKIRSTKLEDSAMYFCASSDPTEGNYGYTFGSGTRLTVV.

This clone was recorded only once. The genes are TRBV6-6 and TRBJ2-7, with TRBD2 matching 8 bases. Trimming cost V 7 bases and J 3 bases; bases outside gene matches: 8. Germline V gene sequence: CDR1 MNHNY, CDR2 SVGAGI (reference sequence). The CDR3 contains 14 residues. CDR3 region: CASTPKRESYEQYF. Here the CDR3 DNA reads TGTGCCAGCACCCCAAAGCGGGAGAGCTACGAGCAGTACTTC.

The chain employs TRBV28 and TRBJ1-2, with a tentative D call TRBD1 (5 bases). The germline CDR1 and CDR2 sequences are MDHEN and SYDVKM. The CDR3 runs 14 residues. V lost 3 bases and J lost 8, with 16 bases in between. The CDR3 bases are TGTGCCAGCAGTTTCCCTGGCAGGGCTGAAGGCTACACCTTC. It specifies CASSFPGRAEGYTF.

V is TRBV28 and J is TRBJ2-3, with 11 nucleotides matching TRBD1. V gave up 6 bases and J gave up 4 bases; unmatched junction bases: 3. Germline V CDR1 and CDR2: MDHEN, SYDVKM. The CDR3 contains 14 residues. The CDR3 loop is CASSRGQGADTQYF. The CDR3 DNA reads TGTGCCAGCAGCCGGGGACAGGGGGCAGATACGCAGTATTTT.

The chain joins TRBV2 to TRBJ2-7; D is uncertain. Germline V gives CDR1 SNHLY, CDR2 FYNNEI. This CDR3 has 13 amino acids. V was shortened by 4 bases and J by 4 bases, with 11 bases between the two germline ends. The CDR3 protein is CASSGYTKYEQYF. CDR3 DNA: TGTGCCAGCAGTGGATACACGAAATACGAGCAGTACTTC.

The gene calls are TRBV9 and TRBJ1-2; TRBD1 agrees at 8 bases. The CDR3 is 14 amino acids. Per the germline V gene, CDR1 is SGDLS and CDR2 is YYNGEE. After removal of 4 bases from V and 3 bases from J, the junction contained 5 bases not matched to a gene. The DNA for the CDR3 is TGTGCCAGCAGCTCATTGACAGGGGACTATGGCTACACCTTC. Protein product: CASSSLTGDYGYTF.

V is TRBV4-2 and J is TRBJ1-1; no reliable D call. V lost 0 bases to trimming and J lost 3 bases, with 5 bases between them. The CDR3 sequence is 13 residues long. The V gene's germline CDR1 is LGHNA and CDR2 YNFKEQ. CDR3 residues: CASSQDGDTEAFF. DNA of the CDR3: TGTGCCAGCAGCCAAGATGGTGACACTGAAGCTTTCTTT.

A single count supports this clone. The V call is TRBV7-2, the J call TRBJ1-1; D remains ambiguous. The CDR3 runs to 13 residues. V was shortened by 3 bases and J by 4 bases, with 9 bases between the two germline ends. Germline V gene sequence: CDR1 SGHTA, CDR2 FQGNSA. This chain's CDR3 is CASSFQPSTEAFF. CDR3 DNA sequence: TGTGCCAGCAGCTTTCAACCGAGCACTGAAGCTTTCTTT.

This chain joins TRBV10-1 and TRBJ2-1; D ambiguous. This CDR3 is built from 14 residues. In germline, CDR1 is WNHNN, CDR2 SYGVQD (reference sequence). The V and J ends lost 4 bases and 3 bases respectively, with 10 bases between them. The CDR3 loop is CASSGPPDYNEQFF. CDR3 nucleotide sequence: TGCGCCAGCAGTGGACCTCCCGACTACAATGAGCAGTTCTTC.

The chain combines TRBV7-8 with TRBJ1-5; D not resolved. The CDR3 is 14 amino acids. V was cut by 7 bases and J by 1 base, with 11 bases left in between. The germline CDR1 and CDR2 sequences are SGHVS and FQNEAQ. The chain's CDR3 is CASTVGRSNQPQHF. The DNA of the CDR3 is TGTGCCAGCACCGTAGGACGGAGCAATCAGCCCCAGCATTTT. The full variable domain, its missing parts supplied by reference TRBV7-8 and TRBJ1-5, is GAGVSQSPRYKVAKRGQDVALRCDPISGHVSLFWYQQALGQGPEFLTYFQNEAQLDKSGLPSDRFFAERPEGSVSTLKIQRTQQEDSAVYLCASTVGRSNQPQHFGDGTRLSIL.

The chain joins TRBV7-9 to TRBJ1-5, with 9 bases identical to TRBD1. The CDR3 extends over 14 amino acids. J lost 6 bases, V lost 4 bases, and 4 bases had no gene match. Germline V gene data show CDR1 as SEHNR and CDR2 as FQNEAQ (reference sequence). The CDR3 DNA is TGTGCCAGCAGCTCTCCGGGACAGGGTCAGCCCCAGCATTTT. It specifies CASSSPGQGQPQHF.

This clone was seen just once. V usage is TRBV18 and J usage is TRBJ1-3; no reliable D call. The CDR3 contains 16 residues. Germline-derived CDR1 and CDR2 are KGHSH and LQKENI. V was clipped by 4 bases and J by 0 bases, with 13 bases between them. CDR3 residues: CASSQSEADSGNTIYF. The DNA for the CDR3 is TGTGCCAGCTCACAGTCGGAGGCGGACTCTGGAAACACCATATATTTT.

The J gene is TRBJ2-7, the V gene TRBV28; D is perhaps TRBD1 (7 bases). The CDR3 has 16 amino acids. The germline V gene has CDR1 MDHEN and CDR2 SYDVKM. Trimming took 2 bases from V and 3 from J, leaving 17 bases between them. DNA of the CDR3: TGTGCCAGCAGTTTAGGGGTCAGGGGGGATATCTACGAGCAGTACTTC. Translation gives CASSLGVRGDIYEQYF.

This clone was seen more than once but under ten times. The rearrangement uses TRBV7-9 and TRBJ1-1; D gene uncertain. V lost 3 bases to trimming and J lost 0 bases, with 8 bases between them. This CDR3 is built from 14 residues. Looked up from germline, CDR1 is SEHNR and CDR2 is FQNEAQ (reference sequence). CDR3 residues: CASSLQIMNTEAFF. DNA of the CDR3: TGTGCCAGCAGCTTGCAGATTATGAACACTGAAGCTTTCTTT. Based on the CDR3 plus reference TRBV7-9 and TRBJ1-1, the full variable domain is DTGVSQNPRHKITKRGQNVTFRCDPISEHNRLYWYRQTLGQGPEFLTYFQNEAQLEKSRLLSDRFSAERPKGSFSTLEIQRTEQGDSAMYLCASSLQIMNTEAFFGQGTRLTVV.

The rearrangement uses TRBV28 and TRBJ1-6; 11 positions agree with TRBD1. The CDR3 is 15 amino acids. After removal of 7 bases from V and 13 bases from J, the junction contained 12 bases not matched to a gene. Germline V lookup: CDR1 MDHEN, CDR2 SYDVKM. Written as DNA, the CDR3 is TGTGCCAGCATATCACCCGGGACAGGGGGGAAGCCCCTCCACTTT. This gives the protein CASISPGTGGKPLHF.

This chain uses TRBV5-1 with TRBJ2-1, with 7 bases lining up with TRBD2. The CDR3 is made up of 15 amino acids. Germline CDR1 SGHRS, CDR2 YFSETQ. The trim removed 4 bases at V and 7 bases at J, leaving 11 bases unmatched. CDR3 coding DNA: TGCGCCAGCAGCCCCCGGGAGGTTTCCGAGAATGAGCAGTTCTTC. Encoded protein: CASSPREVSENEQFF.

This clone has a handful of counts. The sample has other DNA sequences that encode this CDR3 too. The chain recombines TRBV28 with TRBJ1-4, with 7 bases lining up with TRBD1. Germline CDR1 and CDR2: MDHEN and SYDVKM. V lost 2 bases, J lost 0 bases, and 0 bases stayed unmatched. The CDR3 length is 15 residues. CDR3 sequence: CASSLTGATNEKLFF. DNA for the CDR3: TGTGCCAGCAGTTTAACAGGGGCAACTAATGAAAAACTGTTTTTT.

The chain joins TRBV10-3 to TRBJ2-1, with TRBD2 matching 8 bases. Looked up from germline, CDR1 is ENHRY and CDR2 is SYGVKD. With 0 bases clipped from V and 1 base from J, the junction kept 2 bases outside the gene matches. This CDR3 is 16 amino acids long. This chain's CDR3 is CAISESGTRSYNEQFF. The CDR3 nucleotides read TGTGCCATCAGTGAGTCAGGGACTAGGTCCTACAATGAGCAGTTCTTC.